This is a list of T cell receptor beta chains from one sample in a study of cytotoxic CD8 clonotypes in ibrutinib-treated CLL. TCRdb keeps only in-frame clones here, not all; method: immunoSEQ multiplex PCR. The sample gives about 86,000 clones, 86% of which show up once; about 5.8% is in the top ten. The material sequenced was PBMCs, taken before ibrutinib treatment. These receptors all stem from a human donor with chronic lymphocytic leukemia. Each CDR3 is given with its conserved first and last residue. D genes are given only for firm matches. Clone size, where shown, is once, few, many, or a class for clones that have expanded.

TRBJ2-1,TRBD2,-,TRBV7-2,CASSLFAGVGNEQFF,TGTGCCAGCAGCTTATTCGCGGGAGTGGGCAATGAGCAGTTCTTC
TRBJ1-2,-,few,TRBV19,CATQGKGYGYTF,TGTGCCACGCAAGGGAAGGGGTATGGCTACACCTTC
TRBJ2-2,-,-,TRBV9,CASSVGPNTGELFF,TGTGCCAGCAGCGTAGGACCGAACACCGGGGAGCTGTTTTTT
TRBJ2-7,TRBD1,-,TRBV10-3,CAISDSLGQGLYEQYF,TGTGCCATCAGTGATAGTTTGGGACAGGGTTTGTACGAGCAGTACTTC
TRBJ2-7,TRBD2,-,TRBV19,CASSKNLAGEGSEQYF,TGTGCCAGTAGTAAGAACCTAGCGGGAGAGGGATCCGAGCAGTACTTC
TRBJ1-5,-,-,TRBV7-2,CASSLELSNQPQHF,TGTGCCAGCAGCTTAGAGCTGAGCAATCAGCCCCAGCATTTT
TRBJ2-1,-,-,TRBV15,CATSRDWDLGNEQFF,TGTGCCACCAGCAGAGATTGGGATTTGGGCAATGAGCAGTTCTTC
TRBJ1-6,-,-,TRBV30,CGSKLGIYNSPLHF,TGTGGCTCGAAGTTGGGGATATATAATTCACCCCTCCACTTT
TRBJ1-1,TRBD1,-,TRBV9,CASSVFGDRGPNTEAFF,TGTGCCAGCAGCGTATTCGGCGACAGGGGTCCGAACACTGAAGCTTTCTTT
TRBJ2-1,-,-,TRBV25-1,CASHAFPYNEQFF,TGTGCCAGCCATGCTTTCCCCTACAATGAGCAGTTCTTC
TRBJ2-1,-,-,TRBV5-4,CASGSSAFFYNEQFF,TGTGCCAGCGGATCTAGCGCCTTTTTCTACAATGAGCAGTTCTTC
TRBJ2-7,TRBD1,-,TRBV29-1,CSVATGGSYEQYF,TGCAGCGTTGCGACAGGGGGCTCCTACGAGCAGTACTTC
TRBJ1-1,-,once,TRBV5-1,CASSGQMNTEAFF,TGCGCCAGCAGCGGGCAAATGAACACTGAAGCTTTCTTT
TRBJ1-3,TRBD1,-,TRBV11-2,CASSPDRVLSGNTIYF,TGTGCCAGCAGCCCGGACAGGGTTCTTTCTGGAAACACCATATATTTT
TRBJ1-3,-,few,TRBV9,CASSDLDISLLGGNTIYF,TGTGCCAGCAGCGACTTAGACATCTCCTTATTGGGGGGAAACACCATATATTTT
TRBJ2-7,TRBD2,once,TRBV27,CASSPTSGEYYEQYF,TGTGCCAGCAGTCCGACTAGCGGGGAGTACTACGAGCAGTACTTC
TRBJ2-3,TRBD2,-,TRBV7-2,CASSLLAGVVTDTQYF,TGTGCCAGCAGCTTGCTAGCGGGAGTAGTTACAGATACGCAGTATTTT
TRBJ1-1,-,-,TRBV21-1,CASSFRQGTRTEAFF,TGTGCCAGCAGCTTCCGACAGGGTACGAGGACTGAAGCTTTCTTT
TRBJ2-5,-,-,TRBV5-4,CASSLWAGPQETQYF,TGTGCCAGCAGCTTGTGGGCAGGACCCCAAGAGACCCAGTACTTC
TRBJ1-1,-,-,TRBV7-9,CASSRDSFEAFF,TGTGCCAGCAGCCGGGATTCGTTTGAAGCTTTCTTT
TRBJ1-1,-,-,TRBV25-1,CASSVRDGFMNTEAFF,TGTGCCAGCAGTGTCCGGGACGGCTTTATGAACACTGAAGCTTTCTTT
TRBJ2-1,-,-,TRBV10-2,CASSPDSYNEQFF,TGCGCCAGCTCCCCTGACTCCTACAATGAGCAGTTCTTC
TRBJ2-7,TRBD1,-,TRBV7-6,CASSLGSGGTYEQYF,TGTGCCAGCAGCTTAGGCTCAGGGGGTACGTACGAGCAGTACTTC
TRBJ2-1,-,-,TRBV28,CASSLPALGAKFF,TGTGCCAGCAGTTTGCCTGCCCTTGGAGCTAAGTTCTTC
TRBJ2-5,-,-,TRBV4-3,CASSQDSGETQYF,TGCGCCAGCAGCCAAGATTCGGGGGAGACCCAGTACTTC
TRBJ2-7,-,-,TRBV19,CASGAGMQSYEQYF,TGTGCCAGCGGGGCAGGGATGCAATCCTACGAGCAGTACTTC
TRBJ2-3,TRBD2,-,TRBV15,CATSRELAGEGTDTQYF,TGTGCCACCAGCAGGGAACTAGCGGGAGAGGGCACAGATACGCAGTATTTT
TRBJ2-2,-,-,TRBV25-1,CASSLRHNTGELFF,TGTGCCAGCAGTTTGAGGCATAACACCGGGGAGCTGTTTTTT
TRBJ1-1,TRBD1,few,TRBV16,CASGGTGAEAFF,TGTGCCAGCGGAGGGACAGGGGCTGAAGCTTTCTTT
TRBJ1-1,-,-,TRBV7-9,CASSFLTENTEAFF,TGTGCCAGCAGCTTTTTGACAGAGAACACTGAAGCTTTCTTT
TRBJ2-7,TRBD1,once,TRBV10-3,CAISLGTGAYEQYF,TGTGCCATCAGTCTCGGGACAGGCGCCTACGAGCAGTACTTC
TRBJ2-5,-,-,TRBV7-6,CASSLARQETQYF,TGTGCCAGCAGCTTAGCCCGCCAAGAGACCCAGTACTTC
TRBJ2-1,TRBD1,-,TRBV6-1,CASSGLDRAIGQFF,TGTGCCAGCAGTGGCCTGGACAGGGCAATTGGGCAGTTCTTC
TRBJ1-2,-,-,TRBV28,CASSLRRGIVYGYTF,TGTGCCAGCAGTTTAAGGCGGGGGATAGTATATGGCTACACCTTC
TRBJ1-5,-,-,TRBV18,CASSITGPDQPQHF,TGTGCCAGCTCGATAACAGGGCCAGATCAGCCCCAGCATTTT
TRBJ2-1,-,-,TRBV5-4,CASSPDPGAVNEQFF,TGTGCCAGCAGCCCCGACCCGGGGGCGGTAAATGAGCAGTTCTTC
TRBJ2-1,-,-,TRBV11-2,CASSLSSTNQNNEQFF,TGTGCCAGCAGCTTGTCATCCACGAACCAGAACAATGAGCAGTTCTTC
TRBJ1-2,-,-,TRBV6-6,CASRERVFHGYTF,TGTGCCAGCAGGGAGAGGGTATTTCATGGCTACACCTTC
TRBJ1-2,TRBD1,-,TRBV28,CASSLTGGFVSGYTF,TGTGCCAGCAGTTTGACAGGGGGGTTCGTGAGTGGCTACACCTTC
TRBJ1-2,TRBD1,-,TRBV9,CASSPTGTGNGYTF,TGTGCCAGCAGCCCAACCGGGACAGGGAATGGCTACACCTTC
TRBJ2-1,TRBD1,-,TRBV29-1,CSVGIATGAFISSYNEQFF,TGCAGCGTTGGAATTGCGACAGGGGCTTTTATAAGCTCCTACAATGAGCAGTTCTTC
TRBJ1-2,-,-,TRBV19,CASSMRGASNYGYTF,TGTGCCAGTAGTATGAGGGGGGCCTCTAACTATGGCTACACCTTC
TRBJ1-4,-,-,TRBV6-5,CASSPSATNEKLFF,TGTGCCAGCAGCCCTAGCGCAACTAATGAAAAACTGTTTTTT
TRBJ1-1,-,-,TRBV4-1,CASSQEPRRLNTEAFF,TGCGCCAGCAGCCAAGAACCCAGACGTTTGAACACTGAAGCTTTCTTT
TRBJ1-2,-,-,TRBV27,CASSLRGDYGYTF,TGTGCCAGCAGTCTCCGGGGGGACTATGGCTACACCTTC
TRBJ2-3,-,-,TRBV11-1,CASSHEPGPTDTQYF,TGTGCCAGCAGCCACGAACCGGGACCAACAGATACGCAGTATTTT
TRBJ2-1,TRBD2,-,TRBV11-2,CASSLTGRGGNEQFF,TGTGCCAGCAGCTTAACCGGGAGGGGCGGCAATGAGCAGTTCTTC
TRBJ1-5,-,-,TRBV4-1,CASSQDYGVSNQPQHF,TGCGCCAGCAGCCAAGATTATGGGGTCAGCAATCAGCCCCAGCATTTT
TRBJ2-7,-,-,TRBV28,CASSYANSYEQYF,TGTGCCAGCAGCTATGCCAACTCCTACGAGCAGTACTTC
TRBJ2-2,TRBD2,-,TRBV10-3,CAISASGPTAGELFF,TGTGCCATCAGTGCTAGCGGGCCGACGGCCGGGGAGCTGTTTTTT